This T cell receptor beta chain derives from a study of blood T cells in healthy people across ages. Regarding this clonotype: A read error may produce the germline difference seen at one junction end.

The second PCR ran about 6 to 11 cycles with a sample-barcoded 5' primer and J-beta primers. Each CDR3 protein is one row after TCRdb ran MiXCR on the 5' RACE reads. This sample has 1 million to 1.2 million distinct CDR3 sequences, with less than 45% found just once. Material: blood. The source is a man in his late teens or twenties in good health.

CDR3 in amino acids: CAGRMKEGDTEAFF. CDR3 nucleotides: TGTGCCGGCAGGATGAAGGAGGGGGACACTGAAGCTTTCTTT. V usage is TRBV6-4 and J usage is TRBJ1-1, with TRBD1 as a possible D gene (6 bases). The CDR3 has 14 amino acids. Germline V CDR1 and CDR2: MRHNA, SNTAGT.